Described below is a single T cell receptor beta chain sequence and its context. Antigen specificity is unknown. The sample belongs to a study of OX40 agonist ivuxolimab in advanced cancers. Background on the study: Therapy given before enrollment (anti-PD-1, anti-PD-L1 or anti-CTLA-4) was allowed, and 40% to 50% had some. Findings of the study overall: Doses of 0.1 to 3.0 mg/kg were accompanied by clonal expansion of CD4+ and CD8+ blood T cells by week 6.

This table comes from immunoSEQ multiplex PCR, and its TCRdb copy is limited to in-frame clones, with some not included. This repertoire shows about 19,000 clones, around 68% found once; its top ten account for 12%. Drawing of blood for sampling happened at baseline, at cycle 4 day 1, and at cycle 7 day 1. The trim removed 3 bases at V and 5 bases at J, leaving 4 bases unmatched. Germline values: CDR1 MNHEY, CDR2 SMNVEV (reference sequence). The CDR3 covers 13 residues. This specimen consisted of CD4+ or CD8+ T cells sorted from blood, obtained in a trial of the OX40 agonist ivuxolimab. The sequence was obtained from an adult with an advanced solid tumor such as melanoma, head and neck, liver or kidney cancer. This chain connects TRBV27 to TRBJ2-7; 7 nucleotides agree with TRBD1. The CDR3 nucleotides read TGTGCCAGCAGTTTGTCACAGGGGAACGAGCAGTACTTC. Translated: CASSLSQGNEQYF.